This T cell receptor beta chain appears in the sequencing data of a study of blood T cell repertoires in COVID-19. Study details: T cells, B-cell-depleted T cells, or PBMCs provided the cDNA or gDNA that served as material.

Profiling relied on immunoSEQ multiplex PCR, and the TCRdb table lists in-frame clones only, not all of them. In the table there are just over 90,000 clones, about 80% of which are singletons. The CDR3 is 16 amino acids. J gave up 2 bases and V 2 bases, and 8 bases lay outside the gene matches. CDR1 and CDR2 (germline): MDHEN, SYDVKM. The specimen was peripheral blood. The receptor's source is an older man with acute or convalescent COVID-19. This chain uses TRBV28 with TRBJ1-1, with 7 bases fitting TRBD1. The CDR3 DNA is TGTGCCAGCAGTTTAAAAAACAGGGGATTTAACACTGAAGCTTTCTTT. This sequence encodes CASSLKNRGFNTEAFF.